Shown below are 30 T cell receptor beta chains from a single sample sequenced in a study of blood T cell repertoires in COVID-19. Using immunoSEQ multiplex PCR, the repertoire was profiled, and TCRdb retains in-frame clones only, with some absent. The table has around 360,000 clones, over 75% seen once; the top ten hold just under 3%. The sequenced sample was PBMCs or T cells enriched from blood (not recorded which). These receptors all stem from a woman in her thirties who had recovered from COVID-19.

The chain recombines TRBV18 with TRBJ1-4; TRBD1 agrees at 8 bases. There are 15 residues in the CDR3. V trimming: 2 bases; J trimming: 8 bases; junction bases outside the gene matches: 7. The germline gives CDR1 KGHSH, CDR2 LQKENI. CDR3: CASSPAAGGLEKLFF. For the CDR3, the DNA is TGTGCCAGCTCACCAGCGGCAGGGGGCTTGGAAAAACTGTTTTTT. The entire variable domain, with the rest obtained from reference TRBV18 and TRBJ1-4, is as follows: NAGVMQNPRHLVRRRGQEARLRCSPMKGHSHVYWYRQLPEEGLKFMVYLQKENIIDESGMPKERFSAEFPKEGPSILRIQQVVRGDSAAYFCASSPAAGGLEKLFFGSGTQLSVL.

This chain connects TRBV21-1 to TRBJ1-3. TRBV21-1 is reported as a pseudogene. The CDR3 contains 17 residues. Here the CDR3 DNA reads TGTGCCAGCAGCCAAACTTCGATTGTTAGCTCTGGAAACACCATATATTTT. Protein sequence: CASSQTSIVSSGNTIYF.

The chain uses TRBV19 and TRBJ1-1, with a weak D call TRBD1 (6 bases). The CDR3 loop spans 14 amino acids. The V end was cut by 3 bases, the J end by 4 bases, with 12 bases between. Per the germline V gene, CDR1 is LNHDA and CDR2 is SQIVND (reference sequence). The CDR3 DNA reads TGTGCCAGTAGTATGCAGGGGCAAGGCACTGAAGCTTTCTTT. Translated, it gives CASSMQGQGTEAFF. The full variable domain, completed using reference TRBV19 and TRBJ1-1, is DGGITQSPKYLFRKEGQNVTLSCEQNLNHDAMYWYRQDPGQGLRLIYYSQIVNDFQKGDIAEGYSVSREKKESFPLTVTSAQKNPTAFYLCASSMQGQGTEAFFGQGTRLTVV.

The V and J genes are TRBV19 and TRBJ1-1; 7 bases map to TRBD1. This CDR3 has 15 amino acids. CDR1 is LNHDA and CDR2 is SQIVND in the germline V gene (reference sequence). J gave up 2 bases and V 4 bases, and 7 bases lay outside the gene matches. CDR3: CASSTAGTANTEAFF. DNA for the CDR3: TGTGCCAGTAGTACCGCCGGGACAGCAAACACTGAAGCTTTCTTT.

V gene TRBV21-1 combines with J gene TRBJ2-2; TRBD1 is taken as the D call from the table, unchecked against the DNA. TRBV21-1 is given as a pseudogene. The CDR3 loop spans 13 amino acids. The CDR3 region has the DNA TGTGCCAGCCGGGACAGCCAGACCGGGGAGCTGTTTTTT. Amino acid sequence: CASRDSQTGELFF.

This clone was observed once. The chain recombines TRBV12-3 or TRBV12-4 with TRBJ2-7; possible D gene TRBD1, 6 bases. CDR3 size: 13 residues. With 6 bases removed from V and 5 bases from J, the gap between germline ends came to 14 bases. The CDR3 spells CASRLQGSHEQYF. The CDR3 DNA follows: TGTGCCAGCAGGCTACAGGGATCCCACGAGCAGTACTTC.

The chain employs TRBV5-1 and TRBJ2-3, with TRBD1 matching 8 bases. Germline CDR1 and CDR2: SGHRS and YFSETQ. The length of the CDR3 is 15 residues. J gave up 0 bases and V 4 bases, and 4 bases lay outside the gene matches. The CDR3 loop reads CASSRTGLSTDTQYF. CDR3 nucleotides: TGCGCCAGCAGCCGGACAGGGCTAAGCACAGATACGCAGTATTTT. Using reference TRBV5-1 and TRBJ2-3 for the parts outside the CDR3, the full variable domain is KAGVTQTPRYLIKTRGQQVTLSCSPISGHRSVSWYQQTPGQGLQFLFEYFSETQRNKGNFPGRFSGRQFSNSRSEMNVSTLELGDSALYLCASSRTGLSTDTQYFGPGTRLTVL.

This sequence joins TRBV29-1 and TRBJ2-1, with 8 bases matching TRBD2. The junction had 10 bases not matched to a gene; V was cut back by 4 bases and J by 8 bases. The CDR3 contains 14 residues. Looked up from germline, CDR1 is SQVTM and CDR2 is ANQGSEA. Here the CDR3 DNA reads TGCAGCGTTGTGGCCGGTGCGGGGGGCGATGAGCAGTTCTTC. Translation gives CSVVAGAGGDEQFF.

CDR3 sequence reads: CASSSRWGQRIQETQYF. For the CDR3, the DNA is TGTGCCAGCAGTTCCCGGTGGGGGCAGAGGATTCAAGAGACCCAGTACTTC. The rearrangement joins TRBV28 to TRBJ2-5, with a possible D match to TRBD1 (6 bases). The CDR3 covers 17 residues. Germline assignment: CDR1 MDHEN and CDR2 SYDVKM. V lost 4 bases to trimming and J lost 2 bases, with 20 bases between them.

The chain is built from TRBV5-5 and TRBJ2-4, with D possibly matching TRBD2 (6 bases). Per germline, CDR1 SGHKS and CDR2 YYEKEE (reference sequence). V was pared by 4 bases and J by 0 bases, with 17 bases between. This CDR3 is 17 amino acids long. The CDR3 DNA is TGTGCCAGCAGCGGGGGACTTTCCGTCCTAGCCAAAAACATTCAGTACTTC. Translation gives CASSGGLSVLAKNIQYF.

The chain joins TRBV5-8 to TRBJ1-1, with D uncertain. The CDR3 is 12 amino acids. Germline lookup yields CDR1 SGHTS and CDR2 YDEGEE. V was trimmed by 2 bases and J by 5 bases, leaving 7 bases between them. In DNA, the CDR3 is TGTGCCAGCAGCTTACAGCGGACTGAAGCTTTCTTT. It specifies CASSLQRTEAFF.

This chain links TRBV15 with TRBJ2-1, with 10 bases matching TRBD1. Losses at the gene ends were 2 bases for V and 0 bases for J; bases not matched to a gene: 10. CDR1 is LNHNV, CDR2 YYDKDF, per germline (reference sequence). There are 19 residues in the CDR3. The CDR3 sequence: CATSRTGTGAPSSYNEQFF. DNA of the CDR3: TGTGCCACCAGCAGAACCGGGACAGGGGCTCCGAGCTCCTACAATGAGCAGTTCTTC. Variable domain in full (rest from reference TRBV15 and TRBJ2-1): DAMVIQNPRYQVTQFGKPVTLSCSQTLNHNVMYWYQQKSSQAPKLLFHYYDKDFNNEADTPDNFQSRRPNTSFCFLDIRSPGLGDTAMYLCATSRTGTGAPSSYNEQFFGPGTRLTVL.

To note about this clone: The same CDR3 also results from other DNA sequences found in this sample. This chain connects TRBV28 to TRBJ1-2; 10 bases are shared with TRBD1. V trimming: 8 bases; J trimming: 5 bases; junction bases outside the gene matches: 2. Germline V gene lookup returns CDR1 MDHEN and CDR2 SYDVKM. The CDR3 has 12 amino acids. The CDR3 DNA reads TGTGCCAGCGGGACAGGGGAATATGGCTACACCTTC. Protein product: CASGTGEYGYTF.

This rearrangement joins TRBV19 to TRBJ1-1; D gene ambiguous. The V end lost 6 bases, the J end lost 5 bases, and 10 bases lay between the germline ends. The germline gives CDR1 LNHDA, CDR2 SQIVND (reference sequence). The CDR3 runs to 12 residues. The CDR3 here is CASRWGGTEAFF. The CDR3 DNA reads TGTGCCAGTAGGTGGGGAGGAACTGAAGCTTTCTTT.

The chain links TRBV6-5 to TRBJ1-2; D is perhaps TRBD1 (6 bases). Trimming took 2 bases from V and 5 from J, leaving 18 bases between them. Germline V gene lookup returns CDR1 MNHEY and CDR2 SVGAGI. The CDR3 contains 16 residues. CDR3 protein: CASSYQALWGLYGYTF. The CDR3 DNA sequence: TGTGCCAGCAGTTACCAGGCCCTTTGGGGGCTTTATGGCTACACCTTC.

The chain carries TRBV3-1 (or the pseudogene TRBV3-2) and TRBJ1-2; D uncertain. Germline V gene lookup returns CDR1 LGHDT and CDR2 YNNKEL (reference sequence). The ends were cut back, 2 bases at V and 7 bases at J, with 14 bases in the middle. The CDR3 has 14 amino acids. In nucleotides, the CDR3 is TGTGCCAGCAGCCAACAAGAGGGTTGGAGTGGCTACACCTTC. Residues: CASSQQEGWSGYTF.

The rearrangement uses TRBV19 and TRBJ1-5; D remains unclear. From germline, CDR1 is LNHDA and CDR2 SQIVND (reference sequence). The CDR3 is made up of 15 amino acids. V was cut by 7 bases and J by 7 bases, with 20 bases left in between. CDR3 sequence: CASKSARDGEQPQHF. The DNA of the CDR3 is TGTGCCAGTAAGTCGGCGAGGGATGGAGAACAGCCCCAGCATTTT.

This clone was recorded a few times. The genes are TRBV19 and TRBJ1-4; no firm D call. Germline values: CDR1 LNHDA, CDR2 SQIVND (reference sequence). V lost 2 bases, J lost 4 bases, and 8 bases lay in between. This CDR3 is 14 amino acids long. In nucleotides, the CDR3 is TGTGCCAGTAGTATAAGTGAGGGTAATGAAAAACTGTTTTTT. Residues: CASSISEGNEKLFF.

The sample holds one count of this clone. J is TRBJ1-1 and V is TRBV6-2 or TRBV6-3; no firm D call. Germline values: CDR1 MNHEY, CDR2 SVGEGT. V shed 2 bases and J shed 12 bases, with 10 bases lying between them. This CDR3 has 11 residues. The CDR3 region has the DNA TGTGCCAGCAGTTACGGCCGAGCGACTTTCTTT. This codes for CASSYGRATFF.

The chain employs TRBV4-1 and TRBJ1-4; D might be TRBD1 (6 bases). The CDR3 is 13 amino acids. Trimming left V 6 bases short and J 8 bases short, with 13 bases between. The germline V gene encodes CDR1 MGHRA and CDR2 YSYEKL. CDR3 DNA sequence: TGCGCCAGCAGACCGACAGGCTCCGAAAAACTGTTTTTT. This gives the protein CASRPTGSEKLFF.

This clone was found once. The chain combines TRBV21-1 with TRBJ1-2. TRBV21-1 is given as a pseudogene. The CDR3 spans 16 residues. CDR3 nucleotides: TGTGCCAGCAGCAAATCTGAGGGTAGTTTTAACTATGGCTACACCTTC. Residues: CASSKSEGSFNYGYTF.

This chain uses TRBV5-6 with TRBJ2-7, with D tentatively TRBD1 (5 bases). Germline V gene sequence: CDR1 SGHDT, CDR2 YYEEEE. V lost 5 bases and J 3 bases, leaving 24 bases between the germline ends. The CDR3 length is 17 residues. The CDR3 region has the DNA TGTGCCAGCAGTCCGAAATATACAGGACCAACTCTCTACGAGCAGTACTTC. This codes for CASSPKYTGPTLYEQYF.

This clone turned up a few times. The V and J genes are TRBV11-3 and TRBJ2-1, with 8 bases that match TRBD2. In germline, CDR1 is SGHNT, CDR2 YENEEA. V shed 4 bases, J shed 4 bases, and the junction held 6 bases outside the gene matches. The CDR3 consists of 15 residues. The DNA for the CDR3 is TGTGCCAGCAGCTCAGCGGGGGCGGGGTACAATGAGCAGTTCTTC. Encoded protein: CASSSAGAGYNEQFF.

This clone was picked up a small number of times. The chain's CDR3 is CASNLGQGKYEQYF. In nucleotides, the CDR3 is TGCGCCAGCAACCTGGGACAGGGGAAGTACGAGCAGTACTTC. The chain combines TRBV5-1 with TRBJ2-7; 10 nucleotides line up with TRBD1. Germline V gene data show CDR1 as SGHRS and CDR2 as YFSETQ. The CDR3 has 14 residues. V lost 6 bases to trimming and J lost 4 bases; unmatched junction nucleotides: 7.

Remarks on this clone: A junction end diverges from the germline sequence, so it may reflect a read error. The CDR3 nucleotides read TGTGCCAGCAGTCGACAGTCTCCCCTCTTC. It yields the protein CASSRQSPLF. The rearrangement uses TRBV28 and TRBJ1-2; tentatively, D is TRBD1 (5 bases). The CDR3 sequence is 10 residues long. Germline V gives CDR1 MDHEN, CDR2 SYDVKM.

V gene TRBV7-2 combines with J gene TRBJ2-5; TRBD2 matches at 10 bases. V lost 5 bases and J lost 1; bases outside the gene matches: 7. CDR3 size: 16 residues. The germline gives CDR1 SGHTA, CDR2 FQGNSA. In DNA, the CDR3 is TGTGCCAGCAGCCTAATAGCGGGAGGCCTCCAAGAGACCCAGTACTTC. Translated: CASSLIAGGLQETQYF.

This clone was observed a handful of times. V usage is TRBV29-1 and J usage is TRBJ2-7; 7 bases are a match to TRBD1. The CDR3 extends over 12 amino acids. Germline lookup yields CDR1 SQVTM and CDR2 ANQGSEA. The V gene end was trimmed by 6 bases and the J gene end by 2 bases; junction bases not matched to a gene: 4. CDR3 region: CSVGQPPYEQYF. The CDR3, as DNA: TGCAGCGTGGGACAGCCCCCCTACGAGCAGTACTTC.

This chain joins TRBV5-1 and TRBJ2-7, with a tentative D call TRBD1 (6 bases). The CDR3 has 14 residues. V lost 4 bases, J lost 3 bases, and 14 bases lay in between. The V gene's germline CDR1 is SGHRS and CDR2 YFSETQ. DNA for the CDR3: TGCGCCAGCAGCAAGGGGCAGGGGATCTACGAGCAGTACTTC. This encodes CASSKGQGIYEQYF.

The V gene is TRBV19, the J gene TRBJ1-6, with D perhaps matching TRBD1 (6 bases). Germline V lookup: CDR1 LNHDA, CDR2 SQIVND (reference sequence). The CDR3 covers 17 residues. V lost 9 bases to trimming and J lost 9 bases, with 27 bases between them. CDR3: CASRPPPRGSLVSPLHF. The CDR3 nucleotides are TGTGCCAGCCGTCCCCCCCCCAGGGGAAGCCTAGTTTCACCCCTCCACTTT.

In its sample, this clone was seen a few times. The chain is built from TRBV11-2 and TRBJ1-6; tentatively, D is TRBD1 (5 bases). The CDR3 is 17 amino acids. V lost 1 base, J lost 9 bases, and 19 bases lay in between. In germline, CDR1 is SGHAT, CDR2 FQNNGV. CDR3 protein: CASSLVSPAGGGSPLHF. Here the CDR3 DNA reads TGTGCCAGCAGCTTAGTGTCACCAGCGGGGGGTGGTTCACCCCTCCACTTT.